This T cell receptor beta chain was recorded in a study of blood T cells in healthy people across ages. Study overall: Using template switching, researchers captured about one barcoded beta molecule for each two T cells.

This clonotype was picked up many times. Its antigen remains unidentified. PCR was performed a second time for roughly 7 to 12 cycles using a sample-barcoded 5' primer and a J-beta primer mix. TCRdb re-derived calls from the 5' RACE reads in MiXCR, one entry per CDR3 protein. Of some 1.5 million distinct CDR3 sequences in the sample, approximately 28% were seen once. J lost 5 bases, V lost 4 bases, and 15 bases had no gene match. Germline-derived CDR1 and CDR2 are SGHRS and YFSETQ. The CDR3 runs to 16 residues. General study results and limits: The study found more naive CD4+ cells and higher diversity in long-lived than aged donors.

Material for sequencing was blood. The TCR comes from a woman in her thirties in good health. J is TRBJ2-7 and V is TRBV5-1; the match to TRBD1 covers 7 bases. The CDR3 here is CASSMSTGTVTNEQYF. The DNA for the CDR3 is TGCGCCAGCAGCATGTCTACCGGGACAGTGACTAACGAGCAGTACTTC.